Following are 13 T cell receptor beta chains from one sample sequenced in a study of T cell therapy after organ transplantation. TCRdb keeps only in-frame clones here, not all; method: immunoSEQ multiplex PCR. This sample has 51,000 or so clones, with approximately 94% found just once. Their antigens remain unidentified. Sequenced material: CD8+ T cells from blood, taken before autologous CMV-specific T cell therapy. These receptors were taken from a human patient who had received a solid organ transplant and had CMV disease.

The J gene is TRBJ1-1, the V gene TRBV13, with 11 bases that match TRBD1. J was trimmed by 4 bases and V by 5 bases; bases with no gene match: 3. CDR3 length: 14 amino acids. Germline V gives CDR1 PRHDT, CDR2 FYEKMQ (reference sequence). CDR3 loop: CASSPGTGGTEAFF. The CDR3 DNA follows: TGTGCCAGCAGCCCTGGGACAGGGGGCACTGAAGCTTTCTTT.

The CDR3 is CASSEALNSLNWPLHF. CDR3 sequence (DNA): TGTGCCAGCAGTGAAGCGCTTAACAGTCTTAATTGGCCCCTCCACTTT. V gene TRBV6-1 combines with J gene TRBJ1-6; D is ambiguous. Trimming took 0 bases from V and 13 from J, leaving 19 bases between them. CDR1 MNHNS and CDR2 SASEGT come from the germline V gene. This CDR3 spans 16 amino acids.

CDR3: CASSSPGLEAFF. The CDR3 DNA follows: TGTGCCAGCAGCTCGCCGGGACTAGAAGCTTTCTTT. The rearrangement uses TRBV5-6 and TRBJ1-1; D perhaps matches TRBD1 (5 bases). The germline gives CDR1 SGHDT, CDR2 YYEEEE. The length of the CDR3 is 12 residues. Trimming took 3 bases from V and 8 from J, leaving 11 bases between them.

V gene TRBV2 combines with J gene TRBJ1-5; TRBD1 is a possible D gene (5 bases). V lost 4 bases, J lost 5 bases, and 12 bases lay in between. The CDR3 has 14 residues. Germline V gene lookup returns CDR1 SNHLY and CDR2 FYNNEI. The CDR3 reads CASSVSGDYQPQHF. Here the CDR3 DNA reads TGTGCCAGCAGTGTCTCCGGGGACTATCAGCCCCAGCATTTT.

This chain joins TRBV27 and TRBJ2-3; 10 nucleotides match TRBD1. The V gene end was trimmed by 2 bases and the J gene end by 0 bases; junction bases not matched to a gene: 11. This CDR3 comprises 19 residues. CDR1 is MNHEY and CDR2 is SMNVEV in the germline V gene (reference sequence). The CDR3 loop reads CASSLVQTGGMGSTDTQYF. The DNA of the CDR3 is TGTGCCAGCAGTTTAGTTCAGACAGGGGGCATGGGGAGCACAGATACGCAGTATTTT.

The chain's CDR3 is CASSFGKGVDIGSPLHF. Written as DNA, the CDR3 is TGTGCCAGCAGCTTTGGGAAGGGGGTGGATATAGGTTCACCCCTCCACTTT. The genes are TRBV7-9 and TRBJ1-6; TRBD1 is a possible D gene (6 bases). Germline CDR1 and CDR2: SEHNR and FQNEAQ (reference sequence). V lost 3 bases, J lost 9 bases, and 21 bases lay in between. The CDR3 totals 17 residues.

This chain joins TRBV9 and TRBJ1-2; D ambiguous. The germline V gene encodes CDR1 SGDLS and CDR2 YYNGEE. The CDR3 runs 13 residues. Trimming cost V 3 bases and J 5 bases, with 11 bases left between them. The DNA for the CDR3 is TGTGCCAGCAGCGGCTCAATCAATTATGGCTACACCTTC. This codes for CASSGSINYGYTF.

In its sample, this clone was seen once. The gene calls are TRBV4-3 and TRBJ1-1; D unclear. Between the trimmed V and J ends, which lost 2 bases and 5 bases, there was a span of 15 bases. CDR1 LGHNA and CDR2 YSLEER come from the germline V gene. The CDR3 loop spans 15 amino acids. CDR3 in amino acids: CASSQRVAPGTEAFF. In DNA form, the CDR3 reads TGCGCCAGCAGCCAACGCGTGGCCCCGGGGACTGAAGCTTTCTTT.

This clone is a singleton in its sample. The rearrangement links TRBV7-8 to TRBJ1-5; 8 positions agree with TRBD1. V was clipped by 3 bases and J by 6 bases; unmatched bases: 4. CDR1 SGHVS and CDR2 FQNEAQ come from the germline V gene. The CDR3 has 14 amino acids. Written as DNA, the CDR3 is TGTGCCAGCAGCTTGACAGGGGCGAGTCAGCCCCAGCATTTT. Amino acids: CASSLTGASQPQHF.

V gene TRBV2 combines with J gene TRBJ2-2, with no clear D. Trimming pared 3 bases from V and 4 bases from J, leaving 9 bases between. Germline V gene sequence: CDR1 SNHLY, CDR2 FYNNEI. The length of the CDR3 is 14 residues. CDR3 amino acids: CASSDGPGTGELFF. In DNA form, the CDR3 reads TGTGCCAGCAGTGACGGCCCGGGCACCGGGGAGCTGTTTTTT. Looking up the rest from reference TRBV2 and TRBJ2-2 gives the full variable domain: EPEVTQTPSHQVTQMGQEVILRCVPISNHLYFYWYRQILGQKVEFLVSFYNNEISEKSEIFDDQFSVERPDGSNFTLKIRSTKLEDSAMYFCASSDGPGTGELFFGEGSRLTVL.

This chain uses TRBV27 with TRBJ2-1, with 12 bases lining up with TRBD2. The CDR3 loop spans 14 amino acids. With V trimmed by 3 bases and J by 7 bases, 1 base remained unmatched. Looked up from germline, CDR1 is MNHEY and CDR2 is SMNVEV (reference sequence). The CDR3 nucleotides are TGTGCCAGCAGTTTTGGACTAGCGGGGAATGAGCAGTTCTTC. It translates to CASSFGLAGNEQFF.

The gene calls are TRBV5-1 and TRBJ2-5; 7 positions agree with TRBD2. The V gene end was trimmed by 1 base and the J gene end by 3 bases; junction bases not matched to a gene: 12. Germline CDR1 and CDR2: SGHRS and YFSETQ. CDR3 length equals 17 residues. CDR3 bases: TGCGCCAGCAGCTTGAACCCCTCTAGCGGACGGAAAGAGACCCAGTACTTC. This codes for CASSLNPSSGRKETQYF.

The rearrangement joins TRBV6-1 to TRBJ1-3, with D unclear. The CDR3 covers 15 residues. Deletions cut 4 bases from V and 2 bases from J, with 12 bases between. Germline-derived CDR1 and CDR2 are MNHNS and SASEGT. CDR3 protein: CASSANSGTGNTIYF. In DNA form, the CDR3 reads TGTGCCAGCAGTGCTAACTCAGGCACTGGAAACACCATATATTTT.